Shown below are 28 T cell receptor beta chains from a single sample sequenced in a study of T cells after yellow fever vaccination. TCRdb re-called the 5' RACE reads through MiXCR, storing one row per CDR3 protein. The table shows under 700,000 distinct CDR3 sequences, with about 15% occurring only once. The specimen was PBMCs, collected more than 4 days after the first yellow fever vaccination. These receptors came from a man aged 18 to 30 who received the YFV17D yellow fever vaccine.

This clonotype was recorded a few times. The V call is TRBV7-9, the J call TRBJ1-2; the match to TRBD1 covers 9 bases. There are 16 residues in the CDR3. The junction had 9 bases not matched to a gene; V was cut back by 5 bases and J by 2 bases. Germline CDR1 is SEHNR and CDR2 is FQNEAQ (reference sequence). CDR3 DNA sequence: TGTGCCAGCAGCCTGGATGGGACAGGGACAAACTATGGCTACACCTTC. The encoded protein is CASSLDGTGTNYGYTF.

This clonotype was counted a few times. V gene TRBV29-1 combines with J gene TRBJ2-2; 8 bases fit TRBD2. V was clipped by 5 bases and J by 7 bases; unmatched bases: 12. CDR1 and CDR2 from the germline V gene are SQVTM and ANQGSEA. The CDR3 loop spans 15 amino acids. CDR3 amino acids: CSVRSGGWFGGELFF. The CDR3 DNA sequence: TGCAGCGTTCGATCGGGGGGGTGGTTTGGCGGGGAGCTGTTTTTT.

This clonotype turned up a few times. The chain joins TRBV7-2 to TRBJ2-7, with TRBD1 as a possible D gene (6 bases). V lost 2 bases to trimming and J lost 6 bases, with 14 bases between them. This CDR3 contains 14 residues. Germline V gene data show CDR1 as SGHTA and CDR2 as FQGNSA. The CDR3 protein is CASSLSGQISEQYF. CDR3 in DNA: TGTGCCAGCAGCTTAAGCGGACAGATTAGCGAGCAGTACTTC. Complete variable domain (other parts from reference TRBV7-2 and TRBJ2-7): GAGVSQSPSNKVTEKGKDVELRCDPISGHTALYWYRQSLGQGLEFLIYFQGNSAPDKSGLPSDRFSAERTGGSVSTLTIQRTQQEDSAVYLCASSLSGQISEQYFGPGTRLTVT.

This clonotype has a handful of counts. V gene TRBV9 combines with J gene TRBJ2-2; no clear D. Germline V gene data show CDR1 as SGDLS and CDR2 as YYNGEE. V was clipped by 0 bases and J by 4 bases, with 10 bases between them. The CDR3 covers 15 residues. The CDR3 DNA reads as TGTGCCAGCAGCGTAGCCGGAGACACCACCGGGGAGCTGTTTTTT. Translating gives CASSVAGDTTGELFF.

The chain carries TRBV7-5 and TRBJ2-7; TRBD1 is taken as the D call from the table, unchecked against the DNA. TRBV7-5 is listed as a pseudogene. The CDR3 is made up of 19 amino acids. CDR3 residues: CFSASSQGRGRTGGYEQYF. The CDR3 nucleotides are TGTTTCTCTGCCAGCAGCCAAGGGCGAGGTCGGACAGGGGGCTACGAGCAGTACTTC.

This clonotype was counted only a few times. The chain carries TRBV6-1 and TRBJ1-5; D is unclear. Trimming removed 5 bases from V and 2 bases from J, with 10 bases in between. The CDR3 consists of 14 residues. Germline CDR1 is MNHNS and CDR2 is SASEGT. The CDR3 coding sequence is TGTGCCAGCAGTCTCCTCTCCGGCAATCAGCCCCAGCATTTT. Amino acids: CASSLLSGNQPQHF.

This clonotype was counted between two and nine times. The V gene is TRBV5-1, the J gene TRBJ2-3, with 8 positions matching TRBD1. This CDR3 region has 15 residues. J gave up 6 bases and V 4 bases, and 10 bases lay outside the gene matches. The germline V gene encodes CDR1 SGHRS and CDR2 YFSETQ. Here the CDR3 DNA reads TGCGCCAGCAGCCCGGTATCAGGGGGCCCGGATACGCAGTATTTT. It yields the protein CASSPVSGGPDTQYF. The full variable domain, with the rest looked up from reference TRBV5-1 and TRBJ2-3, is KAGVTQTPRYLIKTRGQQVTLSCSPISGHRSVSWYQQTPGQGLQFLFEYFSETQRNKGNFPGRFSGRQFSNSRSEMNVSTLELGDSALYLCASSPVSGGPDTQYFGPGTRLTVL.

This clonotype was seen ten or more times. This chain links TRBV5-5 with TRBJ1-1, with D perhaps matching TRBD1 (5 bases). Trimming left V 4 bases short and J 5 bases short, with 12 bases between. The CDR3 sequence is 13 residues long. Germline values: CDR1 SGHKS, CDR2 YYEKEE (reference sequence). For the CDR3, the DNA is TGTGCCAGCAGCATGCTGGGGCGGACTGAAGCTTTCTTT. It yields the protein CASSMLGRTEAFF.

In its sample, this clonotype was seen a few times. This chain connects TRBV3-1 to TRBJ1-1, with D perhaps matching TRBD1 (5 bases). With 1 base removed from V and 5 bases from J, the gap between germline ends came to 11 bases. CDR1 and CDR2 from the germline V gene are LGHDT and YNNKEL (reference sequence). The CDR3 consists of 14 residues. This CDR3 reads CASSQGGLGTEAFF. The CDR3 nucleotides read TGTGCCAGCAGCCAAGGGGGCCTTGGGACTGAAGCTTTCTTT.

The CDR3 spells CASKTLAVTDTQYF. CDR3 DNA: TGTGCCAGTAAGACACTGGCGGTCACAGATACGCAGTATTTT. The chain carries TRBV2 and TRBJ2-3; D call uncertain. The CDR3 runs to 14 residues. The germline gives CDR1 SNHLY, CDR2 FYNNEI. V was clipped by 9 bases and J by 2 bases, with 15 bases between them. Full variable domain (remainder filled in from reference TRBV2 and TRBJ2-3): EPEVTQTPSHQVTQMGQEVILRCVPISNHLYFYWYRQILGQKVEFLVSFYNNEISEKSEIFDDQFSVERPDGSNFTLKIRSTKLEDSAMYFCASKTLAVTDTQYFGPGTRLTVL.

The chain is built from TRBV28 and TRBJ1-2; D is ambiguous. Deletions cut 1 base from V and 6 bases from J, with 15 bases between. The CDR3 consists of 15 residues. Germline V lookup: CDR1 MDHEN, CDR2 SYDVKM. The CDR3, as DNA: TGTGCCAGCAGTTTATTTTCATCGGTTCTCGATGGCTACACCTTC. This codes for CASSLFSSVLDGYTF.

This chain connects TRBV20-1 to TRBJ2-5; the match to TRBD2 covers 8 bases. The CDR3 loop spans 16 amino acids. Per the germline V gene, CDR1 is DFQATT and CDR2 is SNEGSKA (reference sequence). V lost 5 bases and J lost 0; bases outside the gene matches: 11. The CDR3 loop reads CSAELLAVQYQETQYF. Written as DNA, the CDR3 is TGCAGTGCTGAACTACTAGCGGTACAGTACCAAGAGACCCAGTACTTC.

The rearrangement links TRBV7-2 to TRBJ2-5, with TRBD1 matching 9 bases. Germline trimming cut 6 bases from V and 5 bases from J; bases unmatched to any gene: 13. CDR1 is SGHTA and CDR2 is FQGNSA in the germline V gene. The CDR3 is 16 amino acids. CDR3 nucleotide sequence: TGTGCCAGCAGACTTCAGGAAGGGGACAGGGCGGAGACCCAGTACTTC. This encodes CASRLQEGDRAETQYF.

J is TRBJ1-2 and V is TRBV7-9; D call uncertain. The length of the CDR3 is 14 residues. Trimming shortened V by 1 base and J by 3 bases, and 9 bases separated the two germline ends. CDR1 is SEHNR, CDR2 FQNEAQ, per germline (reference sequence). The CDR3 nucleotides are TGTGCCAGCAGCTTAGGACTTACAGACTATGGCTACACCTTC. Protein product: CASSLGLTDYGYTF.

V usage is TRBV5-6 and J usage is TRBJ2-5; TRBD2 agrees at 8 bases. CDR3 size: 15 residues. Germline V gene lookup returns CDR1 SGHDT and CDR2 YYEEEE. With 3 bases clipped from V and 5 bases from J, the junction kept 9 bases outside the gene matches. The CDR3 sequence is CASSWNGGAGETQYF. The CDR3 coding sequence is TGTGCCAGCAGCTGGAACGGGGGGGCCGGTGAGACCCAGTACTTC.

This clonotype was recorded at least ten times. The chain has TRBV5-1 and TRBJ1-1; 9 bases match TRBD1. The V gene's germline CDR1 is SGHRS and CDR2 YFSETQ. The CDR3 has 16 residues. The V gene end was trimmed by 2 bases and the J gene end by 3 bases; junction bases not matched to a gene: 8. The CDR3 sequence is CASSLTATGGYTEAFF. CDR3 bases: TGCGCCAGCAGCTTAACCGCAACAGGGGGCTACACTGAAGCTTTCTTT. The full variable domain, rest sourced from reference TRBV5-1 and TRBJ1-1, is KAGVTQTPRYLIKTRGQQVTLSCSPISGHRSVSWYQQTPGQGLQFLFEYFSETQRNKGNFPGRFSGRQFSNSRSEMNVSTLELGDSALYLCASSLTATGGYTEAFFGQGTRLTVV.

A few counts support this clonotype. The rearrangement links TRBV11-2 to TRBJ1-2, with a possible D match to TRBD1 (6 bases). The CDR3 is made up of 13 amino acids. The germline V and J ends were trimmed by 5 bases and 4 bases, with 11 bases remaining between them. Germline V gene data show CDR1 as SGHAT and CDR2 as FQNNGV. The CDR3 spells CASSLRTVYGYTF. CDR3 sequence (DNA): TGTGCCAGCAGCCTCCGGACAGTCTATGGCTACACCTTC.

This clonotype was picked up many times. The V and J genes are TRBV12-3 or TRBV12-4 and TRBJ2-3; D is possibly TRBD1 or TRBD2 (5 bases each). The length of the CDR3 is 13 residues. V lost 7 bases and J lost 4, with 12 bases in between. The CDR3 reads CASILVGADTQYF. For the CDR3, the DNA is TGTGCCAGCATCCTCGTGGGGGCAGATACGCAGTATTTT.

The sample holds a few counts of this clonotype. The CDR3 coding sequence is TGTGCCAGTAGTATCCCCGAAGGGGATACGCAGTATTTT. It encodes CASSIPEGDTQYF. This rearrangement joins TRBV19 to TRBJ2-3, with D unclear. Trimming took off 3 bases at V and 6 bases at J, with 10 bases between the two ends. Per germline, CDR1 LNHDA and CDR2 SQIVND (reference sequence). The CDR3 sequence is 13 residues long.

Only a few counts were recorded for this clonotype. The J gene is TRBJ2-5, the V gene TRBV4-1, with TRBD2 matching over 8 bases. V shed 0 bases, J shed 5 bases, and the junction held 11 bases outside the gene matches. Germline V lookup: CDR1 MGHRA, CDR2 YSYEKL. The CDR3 sequence is 17 residues long. CDR3 in amino acids: CASSQDYPGGVKETQYF. In DNA, the CDR3 is TGCGCCAGCAGCCAAGATTATCCGGGGGGGGTCAAGGAGACCCAGTACTTC.

The chain joins TRBV7-2 to TRBJ2-1, with 12 bases matching TRBD2. Germline V lookup: CDR1 SGHTA, CDR2 FQGNSA. Losses at the gene ends were 5 bases for V and 4 bases for J; bases not matched to a gene: 6. There are 16 residues in the CDR3. The DNA of the CDR3 is TGTGCCAGCAGCAAACCTAGCGGGGGGGCATACAATGAGCAGTTCTTC. Its translation is CASSKPSGGAYNEQFF.

The V call is TRBV9, the J call TRBJ1-1; no reliable D call. From germline, CDR1 is SGDLS and CDR2 YYNGEE. CDR3 size: 14 residues. V was shortened by 0 bases and J by 1 base, with 7 bases between the two germline ends. The DNA for the CDR3 is TGTGCCAGCAGCGTAGCTAGTGGGAACACTGAAGCTTTCTTT. Its translation is CASSVASGNTEAFF.

As DNA, the CDR3 is TGCAGCGTTACGTTAGCGGGGGCCTACGAGCAGTACTTC. Translating it yields CSVTLAGAYEQYF. The J gene is TRBJ2-7, the V gene TRBV29-1, with 9 bases identical to TRBD2. V dropped 5 bases and J dropped 2; count of bases not matched to a gene: 4. Germline V gene lookup returns CDR1 SQVTM and CDR2 ANQGSEA. This CDR3 is built from 13 residues.

A single count supports this clonotype. The genes are TRBV12-3 or TRBV12-4 and TRBJ2-2, with D perhaps matching TRBD2 (7 bases). This CDR3 is built from 15 residues. V gave up 5 bases and J gave up 6 bases, with 16 bases separating them. CDR3 residues: CASSPKGGEAGELFF. In DNA form, the CDR3 reads TGTGCCAGCAGTCCAAAAGGGGGGGAGGCCGGGGAGCTGTTTTTT.

The chain combines TRBV25-1 with TRBJ1-2; D possibly corresponds to TRBD1 (5 bases). The V gene lost 1 base and the J gene lost 7 bases, with 10 bases spanning the gap. CDR1 is MGHDK and CDR2 is SYGVNS in the germline V gene. CDR3 size: 13 residues. CDR3 sequence: CASSEWTWGGYTF. CDR3 in DNA: TGTGCCAGCAGTGAATGGACATGGGGTGGCTACACCTTC.

The chain carries TRBV11-2 and TRBJ2-3; D call uncertain. V lost 5 bases and J lost 3, with 15 bases in between. Germline lookup yields CDR1 SGHAT and CDR2 FQNNGV. CDR3 size: 15 residues. The CDR3: CASSPTARRTDTQYF. The CDR3 nucleotides are TGTGCCAGCAGCCCAACGGCGCGCCGGACAGATACGCAGTATTTT.

V is TRBV20-1 and J is TRBJ2-3, with a possible D match to TRBD2 (5 bases). This CDR3 has 13 amino acids. The V end was cut by 7 bases, the J end by 2 bases, with 13 bases between. The germline gives CDR1 DFQATT, CDR2 SNEGSKA (reference sequence). For the CDR3, the DNA is TGCAGTGTTTTGGAGCGGCTCACAGATACGCAGTATTTT. Translating gives CSVLERLTDTQYF.

The V gene is TRBV6-2 or TRBV6-3, the J gene TRBJ2-7; tentative D call: TRBD2 (6 bases). Deletions cut 6 bases from V and 2 bases from J, with 11 bases between. The CDR3 covers 13 residues. Germline V gives CDR1 MNHEY, CDR2 SVGEGT. CDR3 sequence reads: CASRRDSPYEQYV. The DNA for the CDR3 is TGTGCCAGCAGAAGGGACTCCCCCTACGAGCAGTACGTC.